This TCR beta chain was recovered during a study of ipilimumab plus nivolumab after autologous stem cell transplantation (dated by TCRdb to the early 2020s). In the study overall: The median number of doses received by trial patients was roughly five for ipilimumab and 8 for nivolumab. Around 40 patients made up the trial's intent-to-treat population. The trial enrolled patients with high-risk diffuse large B cell lymphoma, mature T cell lymphoma, or multiple myeloma undergoing autologous transplant.

What the research found in general, with its limitations: The authors concluded that combined checkpoint inhibition appeared tolerable when used as consolidation after transplant. Per the authors, a biologic rationale for further study of the post-transplant checkpoint inhibition approach was offered by T cell receptor repertoire, regulatory T cell phenotype and gut microbiota profiles.

Ipilimumab was given at 1 mg/kg intravenously on day 1 of selected weeks, and checkpoint therapy started 14 to 28 days after autologous transplant. The nivolumab dose was 3 mg/kg intravenously, delivered on day 1 of weeks 1, 4, 7, 10, and every two weeks through week 26. The study was a Phase Ib clinical trial testing combined checkpoint inhibition with ipilimumab and nivolumab as consolidation after autologous stem cell transplantation. Notes on this clone: Its antigen specificity is not known. No qualities accompany the bases; no much larger clone lies one base away.

The method was the immunoSEQ multiplex PCR assay. TCRdb retrieved this table from immuneACCESS and kept in-frame rearrangements only. Not all clones are present; in checked studies, unresolved V genes account for under half, and no reason is known for the remainder. The sample table records 3,300 or so clones; 76% of these occur just once. About 10% of the sample is taken by the ten largest. This specimen was PBMCs, taken in a trial of ipilimumab plus nivolumab as post-transplant consolidation. The receptor comes from a male donor with primary mediastinal lymphoma.

The DNA sequence is as follows: TGTGCCAGCAGCCCCTCCTCCTACGAGCAGTACTTC. It translates as CASSPSSYEQYF. The chain employs TRBV7-9 and TRBJ2-5; the D gene cannot be named for sure. TRBJ2-7 matches the DNA end more closely, so the J call is doubtful. The germline V gene (reference sequence) sets CDR1 to SEHNR and CDR2 to FQNEAQ. From cysteine to phenylalanine, the CDR3 is 12 amino acids long. Only the CDR3 part of the read is kept: 36 bases, read in frame from the first base.